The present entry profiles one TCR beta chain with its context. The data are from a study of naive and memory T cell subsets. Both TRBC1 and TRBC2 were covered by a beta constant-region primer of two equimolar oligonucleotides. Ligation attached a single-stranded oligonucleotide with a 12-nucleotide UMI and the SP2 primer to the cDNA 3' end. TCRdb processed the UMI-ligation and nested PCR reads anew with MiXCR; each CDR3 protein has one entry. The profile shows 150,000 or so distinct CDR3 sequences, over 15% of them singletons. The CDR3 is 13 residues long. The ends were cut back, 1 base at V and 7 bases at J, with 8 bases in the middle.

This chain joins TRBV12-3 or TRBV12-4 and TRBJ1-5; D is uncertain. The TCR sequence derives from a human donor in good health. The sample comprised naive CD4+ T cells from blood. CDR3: CASSLGVYQPQHF. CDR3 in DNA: TGTGCCAGCAGTTTAGGGGTTTACCAGCCCCAGCATTTT.